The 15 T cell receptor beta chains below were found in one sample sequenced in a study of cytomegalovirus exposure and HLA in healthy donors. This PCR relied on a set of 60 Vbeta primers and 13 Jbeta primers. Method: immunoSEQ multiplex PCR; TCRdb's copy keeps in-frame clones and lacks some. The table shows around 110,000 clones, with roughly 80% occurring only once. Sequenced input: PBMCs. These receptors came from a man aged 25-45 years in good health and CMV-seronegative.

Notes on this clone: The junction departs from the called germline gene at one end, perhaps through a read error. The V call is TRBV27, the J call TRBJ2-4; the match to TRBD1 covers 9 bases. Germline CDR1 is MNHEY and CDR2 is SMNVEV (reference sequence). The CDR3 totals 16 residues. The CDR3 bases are TGTGCCAGCAGCATGGGACAGGGTTTAGCCAAAAACAGTCAGTACTTC. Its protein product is CASSMGQGLAKNSQYF.

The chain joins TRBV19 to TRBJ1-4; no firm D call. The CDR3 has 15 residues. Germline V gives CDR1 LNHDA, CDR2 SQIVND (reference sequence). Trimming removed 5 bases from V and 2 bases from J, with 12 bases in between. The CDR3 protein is CASSSLSRTNEKLFF. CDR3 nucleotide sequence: TGTGCCAGTAGTTCCCTGTCGAGGACTAATGAAAAACTGTTTTTT.

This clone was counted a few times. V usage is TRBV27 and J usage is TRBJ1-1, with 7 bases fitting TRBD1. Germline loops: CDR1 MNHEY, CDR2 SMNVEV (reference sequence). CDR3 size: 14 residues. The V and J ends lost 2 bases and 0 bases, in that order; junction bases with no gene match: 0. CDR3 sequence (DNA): TGTGCCAGCAGTTTAGGGACAGTGAACACTGAAGCTTTCTTT. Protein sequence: CASSLGTVNTEAFF.

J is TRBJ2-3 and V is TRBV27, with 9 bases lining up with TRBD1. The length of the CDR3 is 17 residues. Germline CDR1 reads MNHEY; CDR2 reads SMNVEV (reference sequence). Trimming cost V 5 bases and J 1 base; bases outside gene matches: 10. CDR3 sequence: CASSRNPGQGRTDTQYF. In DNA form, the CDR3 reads TGTGCCAGCAGTCGTAATCCGGGACAGGGACGCACAGATACGCAGTATTTT.

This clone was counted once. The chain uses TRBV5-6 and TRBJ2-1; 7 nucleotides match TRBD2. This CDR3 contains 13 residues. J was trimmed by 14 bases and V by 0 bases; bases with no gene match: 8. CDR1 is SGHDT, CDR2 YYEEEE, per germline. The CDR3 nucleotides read TGTGCCAGCAGCTTGGAGGGCGGGGGACCGGAGTTCTTC. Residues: CASSLEGGGPEFF.

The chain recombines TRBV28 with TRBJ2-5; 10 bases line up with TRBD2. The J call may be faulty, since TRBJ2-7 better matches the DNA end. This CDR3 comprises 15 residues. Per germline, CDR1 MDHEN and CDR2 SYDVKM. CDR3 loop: CASSLWGTSAYEQYF. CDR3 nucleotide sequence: TGTGCCAGCAGTTTATGGGGGACTAGCGCCTACGAGCAGTACTTC.

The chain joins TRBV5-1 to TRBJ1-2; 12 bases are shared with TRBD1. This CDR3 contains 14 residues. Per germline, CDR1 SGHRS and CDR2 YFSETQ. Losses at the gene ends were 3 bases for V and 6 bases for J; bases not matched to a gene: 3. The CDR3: CASSWDRGPDGYTF. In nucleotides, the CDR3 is TGCGCCAGCAGCTGGGACAGGGGGCCGGATGGCTACACCTTC.

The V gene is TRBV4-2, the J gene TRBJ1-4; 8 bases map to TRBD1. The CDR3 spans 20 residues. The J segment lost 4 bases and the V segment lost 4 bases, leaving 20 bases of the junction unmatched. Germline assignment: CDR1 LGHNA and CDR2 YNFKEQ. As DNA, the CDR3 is TGTGCCAGCAGCCCGACCTTTGGCAGGGGGCAAAACGATGGTAATGAAAAACTGTTTTTT. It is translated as CASSPTFGRGQNDGNEKLFF.

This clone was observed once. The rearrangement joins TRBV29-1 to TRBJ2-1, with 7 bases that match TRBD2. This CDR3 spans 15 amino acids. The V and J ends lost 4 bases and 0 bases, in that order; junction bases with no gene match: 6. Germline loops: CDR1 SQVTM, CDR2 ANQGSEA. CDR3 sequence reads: CSVVGGSSSYNEQFF. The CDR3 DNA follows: TGCAGCGTTGTCGGGGGGTCCAGCTCCTACAATGAGCAGTTCTTC.

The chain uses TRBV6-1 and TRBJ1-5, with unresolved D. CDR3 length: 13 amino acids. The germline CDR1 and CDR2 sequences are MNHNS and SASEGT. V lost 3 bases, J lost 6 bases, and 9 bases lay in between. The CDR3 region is CASSERASQPQHF. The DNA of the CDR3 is TGTGCCAGCAGTGAGCGGGCCTCTCAGCCCCAGCATTTT.

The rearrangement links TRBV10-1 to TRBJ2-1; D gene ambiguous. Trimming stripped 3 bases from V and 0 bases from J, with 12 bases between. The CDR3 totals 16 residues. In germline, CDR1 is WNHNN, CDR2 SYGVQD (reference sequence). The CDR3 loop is CASSDSEASSYNEQFF. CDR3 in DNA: TGCGCCAGCAGTGATAGTGAGGCTAGCTCCTACAATGAGCAGTTCTTC.

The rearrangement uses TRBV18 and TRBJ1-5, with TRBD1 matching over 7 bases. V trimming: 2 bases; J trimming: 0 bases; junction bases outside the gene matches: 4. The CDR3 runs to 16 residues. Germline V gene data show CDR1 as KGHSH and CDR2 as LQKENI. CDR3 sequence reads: CASSPDRAYSNQPQHF. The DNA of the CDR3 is TGTGCCAGCTCACCAGACAGGGCTTATAGCAATCAGCCCCAGCATTTT.

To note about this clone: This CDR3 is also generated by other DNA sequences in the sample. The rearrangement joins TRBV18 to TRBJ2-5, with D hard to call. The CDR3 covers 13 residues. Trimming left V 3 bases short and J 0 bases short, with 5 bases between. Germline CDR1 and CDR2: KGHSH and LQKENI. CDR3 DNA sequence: TGTGCCAGCTCACCCAACTACCAAGAGACCCAGTACTTC. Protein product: CASSPNYQETQYF.

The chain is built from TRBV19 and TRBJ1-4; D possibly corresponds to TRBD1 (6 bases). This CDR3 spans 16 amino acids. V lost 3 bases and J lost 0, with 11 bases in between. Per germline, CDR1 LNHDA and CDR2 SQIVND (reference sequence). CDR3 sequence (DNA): TGTGCCAGTAGTATGGTCCGGACAGCAACTAATGAAAAACTGTTTTTT. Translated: CASSMVRTATNEKLFF.

DNA for the CDR3: TGCAGCGTTGAGGACAGAGCTAAAGAGACCCAGTACTTC. Translating gives CSVEDRAKETQYF. This sequence joins TRBV29-1 and TRBJ2-5; possible D gene TRBD1, 6 bases. The CDR3 is made up of 13 amino acids. Germline V gene sequence: CDR1 SQVTM, CDR2 ANQGSEA. Trimming took 3 bases from V and 3 from J, leaving 11 bases between them.